This T cell receptor (beta chain) was sequenced for a study of breast tumors, draining lymph nodes, adjacent tissues. This CDR3 is 14 amino acids long. V gave up 2 bases and J gave up 5 bases, with 13 bases separating them. Germline V gene lookup returns CDR1 SGHDT and CDR2 YYEEEE. TCRdb called the multiplex PCR reads again in MiXCR, with one record for every CDR3 protein. The sample includes about 230,000 distinct CDR3 sequences, about 30% of them seen just once. The lymph nodes were axillary draining lymph nodes from breast cancer patients. In regard to this clonotype: With a much larger clone just one base away, this may be a read error.

V gene TRBV5-6 combines with J gene TRBJ2-5, with D possibly being TRBD1 (6 bases). The source of this sequence is a female donor with breast cancer. Some clones in this sample may be carry-over from other donors' samples. The sequencing sample was made of axillary lymph node tissue. CDR3 protein: CASSFDRPGETQYF. The CDR3, as DNA: TGTGCCAGCAGCTTTGACAGGCCGGGGGAGACCCAGTACTTC.